The 27 T cell receptor beta chains below all came from one sample that was sequenced in a study of blood T cell repertoires in COVID-19. Profiling relied on immunoSEQ multiplex PCR, and the TCRdb table lists in-frame clones only, not all of them. Of almost 400,000 clones listed, roughly 86% were seen once; the top ten hold less than 2%. The sequencing sample was made of PBMCs or T cells enriched from blood (not recorded which). These receptors were collected from a woman aged 25 to 39 who had recovered from COVID-19.

The V gene is TRBV6-5, the J gene TRBJ1-4, with 7 bases lining up with TRBD1. CDR1 is MNHEY, CDR2 SVGAGI, per germline. The J segment lost 5 bases and the V segment lost 5 bases, leaving 2 bases of the junction unmatched. The CDR3 is 13 residues long. The CDR3 sequence: CASSRGQNEKLFF. CDR3 nucleotides: TGTGCCAGCAGTAGGGGACAGAATGAAAAACTGTTTTTT.

The gene calls are TRBV3-1 (or the pseudogene TRBV3-2) and TRBJ2-5; 9 bases fit TRBD2. The ends lost 4 bases at V and 1 base at J; junction bases unmatched: 7. CDR1 and CDR2 (germline): LGHDT, YNNKEL (reference sequence). The length of the CDR3 is 16 residues. The CDR3 DNA reads TGTGCCAGCAGCCTTCTTTTAGCGGGAGTCCAAGAGACCCAGTACTTC. Translated: CASSLLLAGVQETQYF.

This chain links TRBV9 with TRBJ2-2; D is uncertain. With 3 bases removed from V and 0 bases from J, the gap between germline ends came to 9 bases. Per germline, CDR1 SGDLS and CDR2 YYNGEE. This CDR3 comprises 15 residues. This CDR3 is CASSAGFPNTGELFF. The CDR3 nucleotides are TGTGCCAGCAGCGCAGGATTCCCGAACACCGGGGAGCTGTTTTTT.

In this sample, this clone turned up once. The rearrangement uses TRBV7-2 and TRBJ2-7; 10 nucleotides line up with TRBD2. The V gene's germline CDR1 is SGHTA and CDR2 FQGNSA. The junction had 10 bases not matched to a gene; V was cut back by 7 bases and J by 10 bases. The CDR3 sequence is 13 residues long. The DNA of the CDR3 is TGTGCCAGCAATAGCGGGGGGTTTCGTAAACAGTACTTC. Its translation: CASNSGGFRKQYF.

This clone was seen just once. The chain uses TRBV2 and TRBJ2-2, with 8 bases lining up with TRBD1. Losses at the gene ends were 8 bases for V and 2 bases for J; bases not matched to a gene: 1. The CDR3 runs to 13 residues. The germline CDR1 and CDR2 sequences are SNHLY and FYNNEI. Here the CDR3 reads CASGQGNTGELFF. The CDR3, as DNA: TGTGCCAGCGGACAGGGCAACACCGGGGAGCTGTTTTTT.

This sequence joins TRBV3-1 (or the pseudogene TRBV3-2) and TRBJ2-1, with no clear D. CDR3 length: 14 amino acids. Per germline, CDR1 LGHDT and CDR2 YNNKEL (reference sequence). The ends were cut back, 0 bases at V and 10 bases at J, with 13 bases in the middle. The CDR3 loop reads CASSQDRSYIEQFF. DNA for the CDR3: TGTGCCAGCAGCCAAGATAGGAGCTACATAGAGCAGTTCTTC.

The chain combines TRBV28 with TRBJ1-6; TRBD1 is a possible D gene (5 bases). This CDR3 is built from 18 residues. CDR1 and CDR2 from the germline V gene are MDHEN and SYDVKM. Trimming took 4 bases from V and 0 from J, leaving 16 bases between them. The CDR3 nucleotides read TGTGCCAGCAGTTACGCGGGACTCCTGAGCTCCTATAATTCACCCCTCCACTTT. Protein: CASSYAGLLSSYNSPLHF. Supplemented by reference TRBV28 and TRBJ1-6, the full variable domain reads DVKVTQSSRYLVKRTGEKVFLECVQDMDHENMFWYRQDPGLGLRLIYFSYDVKMKEKGDIPEGYSVSREKKERFSLILESASTNQTSMYLCASSYAGLLSSYNSPLHFGNGTRLTVT.

J is TRBJ1-5 and V is TRBV30; possibly TRBD1 for D (5 bases). V dropped 2 bases and J dropped 1 base, with 12 bases sitting between them. In germline, CDR1 is GTSNPN, CDR2 SVGIG (reference sequence). The CDR3 sequence is 15 residues long. CDR3 sequence: CAWSRGQISNQPQHF. CDR3 in DNA: TGTGCCTGGAGTAGGGGTCAGATAAGCAATCAGCCCCAGCATTTT.

The CDR3 bases are TGTGCCAGCAGCTCGAGGGGTGGACAGGGGGCGGTGCAGCCCCAGCATTTT. It specifies CASSSRGGQGAVQPQHF. V gene TRBV7-8 combines with J gene TRBJ1-5, with 11 bases lining up with TRBD1. The trim removed 4 bases at V and 7 bases at J, leaving 12 bases unmatched. CDR1 and CDR2 from the germline V gene are SGHVS and FQNEAQ. This CDR3 contains 17 residues.

V usage is TRBV27 and J usage is TRBJ2-3; D unresolved. CDR3 size: 15 residues. Per germline, CDR1 MNHEY and CDR2 SMNVEV (reference sequence). V dropped 3 bases and J dropped 2 bases, with 12 bases sitting between them. The DNA for the CDR3 is TGTGCCAGCAGTTTGAACAACCCGAACACAGATACGCAGTATTTT. As protein: CASSLNNPNTDTQYF.

In this sample, this clone turned up many times. This rearrangement joins TRBV19 to TRBJ2-3; TRBD2 aligns across 9 bases. Losses at the gene ends were 6 bases for V and 4 bases for J; bases not matched to a gene: 14. The CDR3 runs to 17 residues. Germline V gives CDR1 LNHDA, CDR2 SQIVND (reference sequence). The chain's CDR3 is CASSVIRAGGRADTQYF. For the CDR3, the DNA is TGTGCCAGTAGCGTAATCAGGGCGGGAGGGCGAGCAGATACGCAGTATTTT. The full variable domain, with the rest looked up from reference TRBV19 and TRBJ2-3, is DGGITQSPKYLFRKEGQNVTLSCEQNLNHDAMYWYRQDPGQGLRLIYYSQIVNDFQKGDIAEGYSVSREKKESFPLTVTSAQKNPTAFYLCASSVIRAGGRADTQYFGPGTRLTVL.

V gene TRBV6-5 combines with J gene TRBJ1-1; TRBD1 matches at 7 bases. This CDR3 is 16 amino acids long. Unmatched junction bases numbered 7, after V lost 2 bases and J lost 1 base. The germline V gene has CDR1 MNHEY and CDR2 SVGAGI. Here the CDR3 reads CASSYATGPGNTEAFF. In nucleotides, the CDR3 is TGTGCCAGCAGTTACGCGACAGGGCCAGGGAACACTGAAGCTTTCTTT.

The gene calls are TRBV19 and TRBJ1-6; 8 bases are a match to TRBD1. J gave up 17 bases and V 1 base, and 16 bases lay outside the gene matches. Per germline, CDR1 LNHDA and CDR2 SQIVND (reference sequence). CDR3 size: 16 residues. The CDR3 bases are TGTGCCAGTAGTATAGGCTACCGGGACAGGTCGAAATCTTTCCACTTT. This translates into CASSIGYRDRSKSFHF.

Details on this clone: One end of the junction does not line up with germline, which may come from a read error. The chain joins TRBV19 to TRBJ1-3, with TRBD1 identical over 9 bases. The CDR3 runs 12 residues. Per germline, CDR1 LNHDA and CDR2 SQIVND (reference sequence). In DNA form, the CDR3 reads TGCGGGACAGGGACTCCTGGAAACACCATATATTTT. This encodes CGTGTPGNTIYF. Full variable domain (outside the CDR3, taken from reference TRBV19 and TRBJ1-3): DGGITQSPKYLFRKEGQNVTLSCEQNLNHDAMYWYRQDPGQGLRLIYYSQIVNDFQKGDIAEGYSVSREKKESFPLTVTSAQKNPTAFYLCGTGTPGNTIYFGEGSWLTVV.

The chain is built from TRBV5-4 and TRBJ1-2, with TRBD1 matching 7 bases. The CDR3 spans 17 residues. In germline, CDR1 is SGHNT, CDR2 YYREEE (reference sequence). Germline trimming cut 6 bases from V and 1 base from J; bases unmatched to any gene: 15. In DNA, the CDR3 is TGTGCCAGCACTCCCATCGGGACAGCCTCCGTTAACTATGGCTACACCTTC. This sequence encodes CASTPIGTASVNYGYTF.

This chain joins TRBV11-3 and TRBJ2-1; D not resolved. This CDR3 comprises 13 residues. Germline assignment: CDR1 SGHNT and CDR2 YENEEA. V was pared by 1 base and J by 5 bases, with 6 bases between. The CDR3 loop reads CASSLVADNEQFF. The CDR3 DNA follows: TGTGCCAGCAGCTTAGTGGCGGACAATGAGCAGTTCTTC.

The chain uses TRBV3-1 (or the pseudogene TRBV3-2) and TRBJ2-7; 8 bases align to TRBD1. This CDR3 region has 14 residues. Germline loops: CDR1 LGHDT, CDR2 YNNKEL (reference sequence). Losses at the gene ends were 3 bases for V and 5 bases for J; bases not matched to a gene: 6. The CDR3 nucleotides are TGTGCCAGCAGCCAGAGGACAGGGTCCCACGAGCAGTACTTC. The encoded protein is CASSQRTGSHEQYF.

Remarks on this clone: Relative to the germline gene, one junction end is altered; a read error may explain this. The chain combines TRBV19 with TRBJ1-1, with no clear D. Looked up from germline, CDR1 is LNHDA and CDR2 is SQIVND (reference sequence). This CDR3 is built from 12 residues. The CDR3 coding sequence is TGTGCCAGTAGTATAGATTTTTTAGTCCTCGTCTTT. The encoded protein is CASSIDFLVLVF.

The chain employs TRBV9 and TRBJ1-1; a possible D gene is TRBD1 (5 bases). The CDR3 extends over 10 amino acids. Germline lookup yields CDR1 SGDLS and CDR2 YYNGEE. Here the CDR3 reads CSGVGTEAFF. CDR3 nucleotide sequence: TGTTCGGGGGTTGGCACTGAAGCTTTCTTT.

The chain joins TRBV28 to TRBJ2-4; TRBD1 aligns across 7 bases. The V segment lost 6 bases and the J segment 8 bases; nucleotides outside the gene matches: 4. The CDR3 consists of 12 residues. Per germline, CDR1 MDHEN and CDR2 SYDVKM. In DNA form, the CDR3 reads TGTGCCAGCAGACAGGGGAAGGACATTCAGTACTTC. Its translation is CASRQGKDIQYF.

The genes are TRBV6-6 and TRBJ1-3, with TRBD1 as a possible D gene (6 bases). Looked up from germline, CDR1 is MNHNY and CDR2 is SVGAGI (reference sequence). Deletions cut 5 bases from V and 1 base from J, with 15 bases between. There are 16 residues in the CDR3. The DNA for the CDR3 is TGTGCCAGCAGTCGATCGGGACAAAGATCTGGAAACACCATATATTTT. Translating gives CASSRSGQRSGNTIYF.

This clone showed up just a few times. The V and J genes are TRBV11-2 and TRBJ1-1; D remains ambiguous. Looked up from germline, CDR1 is SGHAT and CDR2 is FQNNGV. Trimming pared 3 bases from V and 3 bases from J, leaving 8 bases between. This CDR3 comprises 13 residues. The CDR3 is CASSFAVHTEAFF. The CDR3 DNA sequence: TGTGCCAGCAGCTTCGCGGTGCACACTGAAGCTTTCTTT.

The rearrangement uses TRBV6-5 and TRBJ1-1; 7 nucleotides align to TRBD1. The CDR3 runs to 16 residues. Trimming took 1 base from V and 1 from J; bases not matched to a gene: 6. Germline V CDR1 and CDR2: MNHEY, SVGAGI. This chain's CDR3 is CASSYFPRQGNTEAFF. The DNA of the CDR3 is TGTGCCAGCAGTTACTTCCCCCGACAGGGGAACACTGAAGCTTTCTTT.

The chain recombines TRBV4-2 with TRBJ1-5; TRBD1 matches 9 bases. CDR1 and CDR2 (germline): LGHNA, YNFKEQ. The V gene end was trimmed by 1 base and the J gene end by 3 bases; junction bases not matched to a gene: 4. The CDR3 has 16 amino acids. CDR3 protein: CASSQAGTGNNQPQHF. In nucleotides, the CDR3 is TGTGCCAGCAGCCAAGCCGGGACAGGGAACAATCAGCCCCAGCATTTT.

J is TRBJ2-3 and V is TRBV4-1; perhaps TRBD1 as D (5 bases). The CDR3 has 16 residues. Germline lookup yields CDR1 MGHRA and CDR2 YSYEKL. V lost 0 bases and J 1 base, leaving 11 bases between the germline ends. The CDR3 spells CASSQEGLGGTDTQYF. CDR3 DNA: TGCGCCAGCAGCCAAGAAGGGCTAGGGGGCACAGATACGCAGTATTTT.

The CDR3 sequence: CASRGLAGSYEQYF. CDR3 nucleotide sequence: TGTGCCAGCAGAGGACTAGCGGGATCCTACGAGCAGTACTTC. V usage is TRBV2 and J usage is TRBJ2-7; 12 nucleotides agree with TRBD2. V dropped 6 bases and J dropped 1; count of bases not matched to a gene: 1. This CDR3 contains 14 residues. Germline CDR1 SNHLY, CDR2 FYNNEI. Full variable domain (rest looked up from reference TRBV2 and TRBJ2-7): EPEVTQTPSHQVTQMGQEVILRCVPISNHLYFYWYRQILGQKVEFLVSFYNNEISEKSEIFDDQFSVERPDGSNFTLKIRSTKLEDSAMYFCASRGLAGSYEQYFGPGTRLTVT.

The chain employs TRBV12-3 or TRBV12-4 and TRBJ2-7, with D possibly matching TRBD1 (6 bases). CDR3 length equals 12 residues. The V and J ends lost 3 bases and 5 bases respectively, with 8 bases between them. DNA of the CDR3: TGTGCCAGCAGTTTGGGACAAAACGAGCAGTACTTC. Protein product: CASSLGQNEQYF.